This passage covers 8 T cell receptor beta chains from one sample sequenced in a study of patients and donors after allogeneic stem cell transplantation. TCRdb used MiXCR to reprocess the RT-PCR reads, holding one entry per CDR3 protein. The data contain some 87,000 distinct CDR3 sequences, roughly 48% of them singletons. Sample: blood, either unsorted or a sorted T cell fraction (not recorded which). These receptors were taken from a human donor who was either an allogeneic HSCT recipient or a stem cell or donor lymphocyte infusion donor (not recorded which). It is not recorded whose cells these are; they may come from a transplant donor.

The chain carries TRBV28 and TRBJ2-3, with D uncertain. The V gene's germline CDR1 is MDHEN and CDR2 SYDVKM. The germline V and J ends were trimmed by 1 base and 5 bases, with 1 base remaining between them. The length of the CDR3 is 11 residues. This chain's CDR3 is CASSLLDTQYF. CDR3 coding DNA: TGTGCCAGCAGTTTATTAGATACGCAGTATTTT.

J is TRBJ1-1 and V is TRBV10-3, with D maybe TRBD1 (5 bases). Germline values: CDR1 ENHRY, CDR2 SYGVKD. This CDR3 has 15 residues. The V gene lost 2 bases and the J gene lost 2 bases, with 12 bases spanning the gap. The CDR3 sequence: CAISEGGNRNTEAFF. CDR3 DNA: TGTGCCATCAGTGAGGGGGGGAATCGAAACACTGAAGCTTTCTTT.

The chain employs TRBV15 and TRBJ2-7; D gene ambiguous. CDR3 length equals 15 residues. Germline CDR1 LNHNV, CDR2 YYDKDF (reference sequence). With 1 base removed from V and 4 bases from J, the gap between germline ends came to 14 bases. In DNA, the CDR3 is TGTGCCACCAGCAGAGGCTCGGGTCCTGGATACGAGCAGTACTTC. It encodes CATSRGSGPGYEQYF.

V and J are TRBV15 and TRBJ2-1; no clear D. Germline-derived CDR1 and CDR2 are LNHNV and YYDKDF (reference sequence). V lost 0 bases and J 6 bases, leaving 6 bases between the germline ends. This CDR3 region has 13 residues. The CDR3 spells CATSRDPGNEQFF. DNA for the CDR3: TGTGCCACCAGCAGAGATCCGGGCAATGAGCAGTTCTTC. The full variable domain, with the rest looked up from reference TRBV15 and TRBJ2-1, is DAMVIQNPRYQVTQFGKPVTLSCSQTLNHNVMYWYQQKSSQAPKLLFHYYDKDFNNEADTPDNFQSRRPNTSFCFLDIRSPGLGDTAMYLCATSRDPGNEQFFGPGTRLTVL.

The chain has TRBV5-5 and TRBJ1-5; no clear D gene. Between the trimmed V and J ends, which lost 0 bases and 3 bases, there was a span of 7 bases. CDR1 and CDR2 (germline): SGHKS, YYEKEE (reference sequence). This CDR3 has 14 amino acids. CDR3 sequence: CASSLASNNQPQHF. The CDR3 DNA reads TGTGCCAGCAGCTTGGCCAGTAACAATCAGCCCCAGCATTTT.

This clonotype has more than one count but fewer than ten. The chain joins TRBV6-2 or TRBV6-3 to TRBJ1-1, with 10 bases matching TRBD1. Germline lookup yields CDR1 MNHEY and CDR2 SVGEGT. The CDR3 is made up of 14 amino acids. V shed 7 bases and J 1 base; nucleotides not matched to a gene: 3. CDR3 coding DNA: TGTGCCAGCAAGGGACAGGGGCCGAACACTGAAGCTTTCTTT. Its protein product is CASKGQGPNTEAFF.

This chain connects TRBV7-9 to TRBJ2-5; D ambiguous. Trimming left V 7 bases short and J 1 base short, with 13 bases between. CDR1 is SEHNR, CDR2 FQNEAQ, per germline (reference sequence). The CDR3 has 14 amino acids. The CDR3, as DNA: TGTGCCAGCAACTACGGAAGTGTCCAAGAGACCCAGTACTTC. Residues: CASNYGSVQETQYF. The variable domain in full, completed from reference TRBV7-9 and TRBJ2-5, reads DTGVSQNPRHKITKRGQNVTFRCDPISEHNRLYWYRQTLGQGPEFLTYFQNEAQLEKSRLLSDRFSAERPKGSFSTLEIQRTEQGDSAMYLCASNYGSVQETQYFGPGTRLLVL.

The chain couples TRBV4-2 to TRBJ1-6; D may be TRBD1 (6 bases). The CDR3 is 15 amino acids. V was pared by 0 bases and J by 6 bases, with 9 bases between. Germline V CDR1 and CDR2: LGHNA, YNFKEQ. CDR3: CASSQDWTVNSPLHF. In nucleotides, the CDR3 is TGTGCCAGCAGCCAAGATTGGACAGTTAATTCACCCCTCCACTTT.